Listed below are T cell receptor beta chains from one sample, sequenced in a study of CD8+CD57+ T cells in acquired aplastic anemia. TCRdb itself ran the reads through MiXCR, one entry per CDR3 protein. The data show around 250,000 distinct CDR3 sequences, with about 56% seen just once and around 7.6% held by the top ten. The material sequenced was sorted CD4+, CD8+, or CD8+CD57+ T cells (not recorded which) from PBMCs. The origin of the receptors is a human donor with severe aplastic anemia or a healthy control (not recorded which). Both conserved end residues are part of each CDR3. A D gene is named only where the DNA matches it firmly. Where a row states a size, it is once, few, many or the class of an expanded clone; other rows omit it.

TRBV6-5	TRBJ2-1	14	-	TRBD2	CASKSGTAYNEQFF	TGTGCCAGCAAAAGCGGGACGGCTTACAATGAGCAGTTCTTC
TRBV7-6	TRBJ1-1	14	once	-	CASSLSGSDTEASF	TGTGCCAGTAGCTTATCCGGGTCGGACACTGAAGCTTCCTTT
TRBV6-2/TRBV6-3	TRBJ2-7	14	many	-	CASRRGLGPYEQYF	TGTGCCAGCAGACGCGGACTGGGTCCCTACGAGCAGTACTTC
TRBV6-6	TRBJ1-5	17	many	TRBD1	CASSYSTGVYSNQPQHF	TGTGCCAGCAGTTACTCCACAGGGGTTTATAGCAATCAGCCCCAGCATTTT
TRBV29-1	TRBJ2-2	13	-	TRBD2	CSVPGTSGSELFF	TGCAGCGTTCCCGGGACTAGCGGTTCGGAGCTGTTTTTT
TRBV24-1	TRBJ1-1	15	few	TRBD1	CATSDGTGTNTEAFF	TGTGCCACCAGTGATGGGACAGGGACGAACACTGAAGCTTTCTTT
TRBV7-9	TRBJ1-2	15	many	-	CASSLESSYRTGYTF	TGTGCCAGCAGCTTAGAGTCCTCCTACCGAACCGGCTACACCTTC
TRBV14	TRBJ2-7	15	-	-	CASSQEGREPYEQYF	TGTGCCAGCAGCCAAGAGGGCAGGGAACCCTACGAGCAGTACTTC
TRBV6-1	TRBJ2-7	14	many	-	CASSGNWRGNEQYF	TGTGCCAGCAGTGGAAACTGGAGAGGGAACGAGCAGTACTTC
TRBV20-1	TRBJ1-6	14	-	-	CSARAGQRDSPLHF	TGCAGTGCTAGAGCGGGTCAGCGGGATTCACCCCTCCACTTT
TRBV5-1	TRBJ1-1	20	many	-	CASSLVWGGGLGEMNTEAFF	TGCGCCAGCAGCTTAGTCTGGGGGGGAGGGTTGGGTGAAATGAACACTGAAGCTTTCTTT
TRBV19	TRBJ1-5	16	-	-	CASSIDKGRGNQPQHF	TGTGCCAGTAGTATAGATAAGGGGCGTGGCAATCAGCCCCAGCATTTT
TRBV7-6	TRBJ2-5	17	-	TRBD2	CASSSRRGAGEGETQYF	TGTGCCAGCAGCTCCCGGCGGGGCGCGGGGGAAGGAGAGACCCAGTACTTC
TRBV15	TRBJ2-1	13	once	-	CALPVSSYNEQFF	TGTGCCCTACCAGTAAGCTCCTACAATGAGCAGTTCTTC
TRBV7-9	TRBJ2-7	14	-	-	CASGYNRVPYEQYF	TGTGCCAGCGGCTACAACAGGGTCCCCTACGAGCAGTACTTC
TRBV29-1	TRBJ1-2	13	few	-	CSDTDSSNYGYTF	TGCAGCGATACGGACAGTTCTAACTATGGCTACACCTTC
TRBV6-5	TRBJ2-1	14	-	-	CASSYWSGYNEQFF	TGTGCCAGCAGTTACTGGAGTGGGTACAATGAGCAGTTCTTC
TRBV20-1	TRBJ2-7	14	-	TRBD1	CSASRQGSRQEQYF	TGCAGTGCTTCACGACAGGGCTCGCGCCAAGAGCAGTACTTC
TRBV19	TRBJ2-7	14	-	TRBD2	CASRPGGAYSEQYF	TGTGCCAGTAGGCCGGGGGGTGCTTACTCCGAGCAGTACTTC
TRBV19	TRBJ1-6	12	many	-	CASRITGSPLHF	TGTGCCAGCCGAATTACAGGGTCGCCCCTCCACTTT
TRBV10-1	TRBJ2-6	19	-	-	CASSEYIPSSSSGANVLTF	TGCGCCAGCAGTGAGTATATCCCTAGCAGCAGCTCTGGGGCCAACGTCCTGACTTTC
TRBV12-3/TRBV12-4	TRBJ1-5	14	many	TRBD1	CASSPQAGGQPQHF	TGTGCCAGCAGTCCCCAGGCAGGGGGTCAGCCCCAGCATTTT
TRBV7-9	TRBJ1-4	16	-	-	CASSLSLLSTNEKLFF	TGTGCCAGCAGCTTAAGTTTGCTGTCAACTAATGAAAAACTGTTTTTT
TRBV2	TRBJ2-3	15	-	-	CASSESPGSTDTQYF	TGTGCCAGCAGTGAAAGCCCGGGCAGCACAGATACGCAGTATTTT
TRBV20-1	TRBJ2-7	13	-	TRBD2	CSASPGGSHEQYF	TGCAGTGCTAGTCCGGGAGGATCCCACGAGCAGTACTTC
TRBV2	TRBJ1-2	13	many	-	CASREGVADGYTF	TGTGCCAGCAGAGAAGGGGTAGCGGATGGCTACACCTTC
TRBV2	TRBJ1-4	16	-	-	CASISPAARGGEKLFF	TGTGCCAGCATATCACCAGCAGCCAGGGGCGGGGAAAAACTGTTTTTT
TRBV7-2	TRBJ1-6	16	-	-	CASSPAEDMDNSPLHF	TGTGCCAGCAGCCCGGCCGAGGACATGGATAATTCACCCCTCCACTTT
TRBV10-3	TRBJ1-6	15	few	-	CAISDGPGKGSPLHF	TGTGCCATCAGTGATGGTCCAGGGAAGGGTTCACCCCTCCACTTT
TRBV5-4	TRBJ2-1	16	many	TRBD2	CASSSTSGGVWNEQFF	TGTGCCAGCAGCTCGACTAGCGGGGGGGTATGGAATGAGCAGTTCTTC
TRBV10-2	TRBJ1-1	17	-	-	CASNGGVFGGMNTEAFF	TGCGCCAGCAACGGGGGCGTGTTTGGGGGCATGAACACTGAAGCTTTCTTT
TRBV6-1	TRBJ1-3	15	-	-	CASSENPGSGNTIYF	TGTGCCAGCAGTGAAAACCCCGGATCTGGAAACACCATATATTTT
TRBV6-1	TRBJ1-2	13	many	-	CASSEGSNYGYTF	TGTGCCAGCAGTGAAGGGTCCAACTATGGCTACACCTTC
TRBV7-6	TRBJ2-1	18	few	-	CASSLVASGRTPTTEQFF	TGTGCCAGCAGCTTAGTCGCATCTGGCCGAACCCCCACCACTGAGCAGTTCTTC
TRBV7-6	TRBJ2-3	17	-	TRBD2	CARDSSGGAMRTDTQYF	TGTGCTAGAGATTCTAGCGGGGGGGCGATGAGGACAGATACGCAGTATTTT
TRBV11-2	TRBJ2-7	18	few	-	CASSLRRGGGGAPYEQYF	TGTGCCAGCAGCTTAAGAAGGGGGGGGGGGGGGGCCCCCTACGAGCAGTACTTC
TRBV24-1	TRBJ2-3	17	-	-	CATSSPFRDCHTDTQYF	TGTGCCACCAGTTCCCCGTTCCGGGACTGCCACACAGATACGCAGTATTTT
TRBV12-3/TRBV12-4	TRBJ1-2	12	-	-	CASSFYRSGYTF	TGTGCCAGCAGTTTCTATAGGAGTGGCTACACCTTT
TRBV15	TRBJ1-3	13	few	-	CATSRSVGNTIYF	TGTGCCACCAGCAGAAGTGTAGGAAACACCATATATTTT